These 27 T cell receptor beta chains originate from one sample sequenced in a study of T-cell reconstitution after alpha-beta-depleted transplantation in children. The TCRbeta library incorporated unique molecular identifiers. A single record per CDR3 protein comes from TCRdb applying MiXCR to the PCR reads. Counted here are 750,000 to 950,000 distinct CDR3 sequences, 16% occurring once; the ten biggest clones make up approximately 5%. The sequenced sample was PBMCs, mostly from graft donor cells, obtained 360 days after TCRalphabeta/CD19-depleted stem cell transplant. All receptors come from a male patient aged 10-17 years who had a stem cell transplant for acute lymphoblastic leukemia, so the T cells may come from the graft donor.

This clonotype was found many times. The chain combines TRBV25-1 with TRBJ2-7, with 9 bases identical to TRBD1. The CDR3 runs to 16 residues. Per germline, CDR1 MGHDK and CDR2 SYGVNS. Trimming took 5 bases from V and 2 from J; bases not matched to a gene: 10. The CDR3 nucleotides read TGTGCCAGCAGTTTTCCCCCCGGGACAGGGACCTACGAGCAGTACTTC. Amino acid sequence: CASSFPPGTGTYEQYF.

This clonotype has a handful of counts. V is TRBV29-1 and J is TRBJ2-7; D is uncertain. V gave up 5 bases and J gave up 6 bases, with 14 bases separating them. This CDR3 has 12 amino acids. Germline loops: CDR1 SQVTM, CDR2 ANQGSEA. The CDR3 coding sequence is TGCAGCGTTAGAGAGCCCTCCGGCGAGCAGTACTTC. Its translation is CSVREPSGEQYF.

This clonotype was counted between two and nine times. The chain joins TRBV6-5 to TRBJ1-4; D uncertain. The CDR3 is made up of 14 amino acids. V lost 0 bases, J lost 5 bases, and 7 bases lay in between. From germline, CDR1 is MNHEY and CDR2 SVGAGI. Written as DNA, the CDR3 is TGTGCCAGCAGTTACTCTGCGGGGAATGAAAAACTGTTTTTT. Its protein product is CASSYSAGNEKLFF.

The rearrangement links TRBV29-1 to TRBJ2-3; tentatively, D is TRBD1 (7 bases). This CDR3 has 13 amino acids. V was shortened by 5 bases and J by 2 bases, with 11 bases between the two germline ends. CDR1 and CDR2 (germline): SQVTM, ANQGSEA. This CDR3 reads CSVLRGATDTQYF. CDR3 nucleotides: TGCAGCGTTCTCAGGGGGGCCACAGATACGCAGTATTTT.

This clonotype was picked up many times. The chain has TRBV20-1 and TRBJ2-3, with 9 bases fitting TRBD2. Germline V lookup: CDR1 DFQATT, CDR2 SNEGSKA (reference sequence). The CDR3 loop spans 16 amino acids. After removal of 3 bases from V and 6 bases from J, the junction contained 13 bases not matched to a gene. The CDR3 DNA reads as TGCAGTGCTAGTTCTAGCGGGACGGGGAGTTGGGATACGCAGTATTTT. This codes for CSASSSGTGSWDTQYF.

The chain employs TRBV12-3 or TRBV12-4 and TRBJ1-1, with TRBD1 identical over 7 bases. Trimming took 5 bases from V and 1 from J; bases not matched to a gene: 13. This CDR3 comprises 17 residues. CDR3 in DNA: TGTGCCAGCAGTGAGGGGACAGCCGATTTTTGGAACACTGAAGCTTTCTTT. Encoded protein: CASSEGTADFWNTEAFF.

Concerning this clonotype itself: This may stem from a read error, because a much larger clone lies one nucleotide away. The J gene is TRBJ1-1, the V gene TRBV27, with D tentatively TRBD1 (6 bases). This CDR3 is 15 amino acids long. Germline V gene sequence: CDR1 MNHEY, CDR2 SMNVEV (reference sequence). The CDR3 sequence: CASSLWAGVNTEDFF. CDR3 sequence (DNA): TGTGCCAGCAGTTTATGGGCAGGGGTGAACACTGAAGATTTCTTT.

This clonotype showed up just a few times. The chain links TRBV12-3 or TRBV12-4 to TRBJ2-7; tentatively, D is TRBD1 or TRBD2 (5 bases each). Between the trimmed V and J ends, which lost 3 bases and 0 bases, there was a span of 12 bases. The CDR3 length is 15 residues. The CDR3: CASSFWGIPSYEQYF. The CDR3 bases are TGTGCCAGCAGTTTCTGGGGGATCCCCTCCTACGAGCAGTACTTC.

This chain joins TRBV7-9 and TRBJ2-1; no clear D. Trimming stripped 5 bases from V and 0 bases from J, with 11 bases between. The CDR3 contains 15 residues. The germline V gene has CDR1 SEHNR and CDR2 FQNEAQ (reference sequence). The CDR3 region has the DNA TGTGCCAGCAGCCCCCCCCTGATCTCCTACAATGAGCAGTTCTTC. Its protein is CASSPPLISYNEQFF.

This clonotype was seen a few times. This rearrangement joins TRBV12-3 or TRBV12-4 to TRBJ2-3; 9 bases fit TRBD1. This CDR3 has 15 residues. V shed 3 bases and J 4 bases; nucleotides not matched to a gene: 5. The CDR3 reads CASSLGTGIPDTQYF. As DNA, the CDR3 is TGTGCCAGCAGTTTGGGGACAGGGATTCCAGATACGCAGTATTTT.

Ten or more counts support this clonotype. The genes are TRBV10-3 and TRBJ2-3; maybe TRBD2 (5 bases). V was cut by 2 bases and J by 3 bases, with 12 bases left in between. This CDR3 contains 15 residues. The germline gives CDR1 ENHRY, CDR2 SYGVKD. CDR3 sequence reads: CAISEVASRTDTQYF. CDR3 DNA: TGTGCCATCAGTGAGGTAGCTAGCAGAACAGATACGCAGTATTTT.

This clonotype was counted at least ten times. The chain employs TRBV25-1 and TRBJ2-7; possibly TRBD2 for D (5 bases). The CDR3 is 14 residues long. Trimming took 2 bases from V and 7 from J, leaving 15 bases between them. Germline CDR1 reads MGHDK; CDR2 reads SYGVNS. As DNA, the CDR3 is TGTGCCAGCAGTGAAGGGTCGGGGTTAAGAGAGCAGTACTTC. Translation gives CASSEGSGLREQYF.

The sample holds many counts of this clonotype. The CDR3 here is CSAPNLAIYEQFF. CDR3 coding DNA: TGCAGTGCACCGAACCTAGCGATCTATGAGCAGTTCTTC. V is TRBV20-1 and J is TRBJ2-1; D is perhaps TRBD2 (6 bases). Per the germline V gene, CDR1 is DFQATT and CDR2 is SNEGSKA (reference sequence). Trimming pared 6 bases from V and 8 bases from J, leaving 17 bases between. The CDR3 sequence is 13 residues long.

This clonotype was recorded a few times. The chain has TRBV18 and TRBJ1-1; D is undetermined. The ends were cut back, 1 base at V and 3 bases at J, with 18 bases in the middle. This CDR3 is 17 amino acids long. Germline CDR1 reads KGHSH; CDR2 reads LQKENI. The CDR3 loop is CASSPHWPIDKDTEAFF. Written as DNA, the CDR3 is TGTGCCAGCTCACCACATTGGCCTATTGACAAGGACACTGAAGCTTTCTTT.

This clonotype was observed many times. The chain has TRBV12-3 or TRBV12-4 and TRBJ2-7, with 10 bases fitting TRBD2. The V and J ends lost 4 bases and 6 bases, in that order; junction bases with no gene match: 6. This CDR3 has 14 amino acids. CDR3 region: CASSSAGGPLEQYF. The CDR3 DNA reads TGTGCCAGCAGTTCAGCGGGAGGGCCCCTCGAGCAGTACTTC.

The rearrangement uses TRBV28 and TRBJ2-1; 12 bases align to TRBD2. The V segment lost 6 bases and the J segment 6 bases; nucleotides outside the gene matches: 6. The CDR3 is made up of 15 amino acids. Per germline, CDR1 MDHEN and CDR2 SYDVKM. The CDR3 bases are TGTGCCAGCAGACCCACTAGCGGGAGGACCAATGAGCAGTTCTTC. As protein: CASRPTSGRTNEQFF.

The V call is TRBV5-6, the J call TRBJ1-2; D might be TRBD1 (5 bases). Germline CDR1 and CDR2: SGHDT and YYEEEE. V lost 4 bases to trimming and J lost 8 bases, with 18 bases between them. The CDR3 sequence is 14 residues long. CDR3 residues: CASSPRGTVLGYTF. CDR3 coding DNA: TGTGCCAGCAGCCCCCGGGGGACGGTCCTAGGCTACACCTTC.

This chain connects TRBV5-1 to TRBJ2-1, with 7 positions matching TRBD2. This CDR3 comprises 14 residues. Germline values: CDR1 SGHRS, CDR2 YFSETQ. The J segment lost 2 bases and the V segment lost 4 bases, leaving 3 bases of the junction unmatched. Here the CDR3 reads CASSDGRTYNEQFF. CDR3 in DNA: TGCGCCAGCAGCGACGGGAGGACCTACAATGAGCAGTTCTTC.

The rearrangement joins TRBV7-3 to TRBJ2-1; 11 nucleotides line up with TRBD2. CDR1 and CDR2 from the germline V gene are SGHTA and FQGTGA. The CDR3 is made up of 15 amino acids. V shed 3 bases and J 9 bases; nucleotides not matched to a gene: 7. The CDR3 DNA reads TGTGCCAGCAGCTTTGGCCTAGCGGGAGGAGGTGAGCAGTTCTTC. This encodes CASSFGLAGGGEQFF.

The rearrangement links TRBV5-1 to TRBJ2-1; D is perhaps TRBD1 or TRBD2 (5 bases each). The CDR3 extends over 16 amino acids. Germline CDR1 reads SGHRS; CDR2 reads YFSETQ. Between the trimmed V and J ends, which lost 1 base and 9 bases, there was a span of 20 bases. The CDR3 bases are TGCGCCAGCAGCTTGAGCAGCTGGGGGAGTAATCGTGAGCAGTTCTTC. Encoded protein: CASSLSSWGSNREQFF.

As DNA, the CDR3 is TGTGCCAGCACCGGGGGTAGTGTTTCACCCCTCCACTTT. Its translation: CASTGGSVSPLHF. The chain joins TRBV12-3 or TRBV12-4 to TRBJ1-6; TRBD1 might be the D (5 bases). The V gene lost 7 bases and the J gene lost 9 bases, with 13 bases spanning the gap. CDR3 length: 13 residues.

The V and J genes are TRBV19 and TRBJ1-5, with D perhaps matching TRBD1 (5 bases). The CDR3 is 15 amino acids. The germline V gene encodes CDR1 LNHDA and CDR2 SQIVND (reference sequence). Trimming shortened V by 1 base and J by 11 bases, and 18 bases separated the two germline ends. DNA for the CDR3: TGTGCCAGTAGTATAGGAAAAACGGGGCAACCAGCCCAGCATTTT. Translated, it gives CASSIGKTGQPAQHF.

There are a few counts of this clonotype. The chain carries TRBV7-8 and TRBJ2-3; 8 nucleotides match TRBD2. Germline V gene lookup returns CDR1 SGHVS and CDR2 FQNEAQ. The CDR3 extends over 16 amino acids. J lost 3 bases, V lost 2 bases, and 7 bases had no gene match. CDR3 DNA sequence: TGTGCCAGCAGCTTATGGGGTAGCGGGGTAACAGATACGCAGTATTTT. As protein: CASSLWGSGVTDTQYF.

This chain joins TRBV2 and TRBJ2-1; TRBD2 might be the D (5 bases). V dropped 7 bases and J dropped 6 bases, with 16 bases sitting between them. The CDR3 is 14 residues long. Germline assignment: CDR1 SNHLY and CDR2 FYNNEI. CDR3 sequence reads: CASTERALANEQFF. CDR3 coding DNA: TGTGCCAGCACCGAGAGGGCCTTAGCCAATGAGCAGTTCTTC.

This clonotype was seen only a few times. The chain recombines TRBV20-1 with TRBJ2-7; 13 bases are shared with TRBD2. The length of the CDR3 is 15 residues. The J segment lost 1 base and the V segment lost 4 bases, leaving 4 bases of the junction unmatched. Germline loops: CDR1 DFQATT, CDR2 SNEGSKA (reference sequence). DNA of the CDR3: TGCAGTGCTAAGGGGACTAGCGGGGAATCCTACGAGCAGTACTTC. This codes for CSAKGTSGESYEQYF.

The chain couples TRBV6-1 to TRBJ2-7; 7 bases are shared with TRBD1. Germline CDR1 and CDR2: MNHNS and SASEGT. V lost 6 bases and J lost 2; bases outside the gene matches: 7. The CDR3 length is 14 residues. The CDR3 region is CASSGTAKTYEQYF. CDR3 bases: TGTGCCAGCAGCGGGACAGCCAAAACCTACGAGCAGTACTTC.

This clonotype was detected a few times. The chain couples TRBV28 to TRBJ2-3; 8 bases are a match to TRBD2. The CDR3 consists of 15 residues. CDR1 is MDHEN and CDR2 is SYDVKM in the germline V gene. The V and J ends lost 2 bases and 6 bases, in that order; junction bases with no gene match: 7. As DNA, the CDR3 is TGTGCCAGCAGTTTAATATCAGCGGGAGTCGATACGCAGTATTTT. It specifies CASSLISAGVDTQYF.